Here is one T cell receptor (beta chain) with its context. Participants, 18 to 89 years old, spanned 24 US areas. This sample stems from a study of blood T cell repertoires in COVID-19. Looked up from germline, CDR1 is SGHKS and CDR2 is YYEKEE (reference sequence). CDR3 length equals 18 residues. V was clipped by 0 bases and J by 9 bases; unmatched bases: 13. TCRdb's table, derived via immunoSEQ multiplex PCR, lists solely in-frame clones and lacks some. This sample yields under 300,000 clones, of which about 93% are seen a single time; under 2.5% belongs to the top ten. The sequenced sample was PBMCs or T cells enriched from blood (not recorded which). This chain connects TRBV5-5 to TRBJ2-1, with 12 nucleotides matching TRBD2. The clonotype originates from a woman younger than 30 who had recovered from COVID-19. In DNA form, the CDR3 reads TGTGCCAGCAGCTTGGAAATTATGAAAAGACTAGCGGGAGTTGAGCAGTTCTTC. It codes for CASSLEIMKRLAGVEQFF.